The next 32 T cell receptor beta chains were all read from a single sample in a study of blood T cells in healthy people across ages. The use of a sample-barcoded 5' primer and a J-beta primer mix characterized a second PCR of 7 to 11 cycles. TCRdb processed the 5' RACE reads anew with MiXCR; each CDR3 protein has one entry. The sample lists about 720,000 distinct CDR3 sequences, 22% occurring once. The material sequenced was blood. The receptors were sampled from a man between 65 and 80 years old in good health.

V and J are TRBV19 and TRBJ2-1; D gene ambiguous. The V end was cut by 2 bases, the J end by 3 bases, with 5 bases between. CDR1 and CDR2 (germline): LNHDA, SQIVND (reference sequence). There are 13 residues in the CDR3. This CDR3 is CASSINSYNEQFF. Here the CDR3 DNA reads TGTGCCAGTAGTATAAACAGCTACAATGAGCAGTTCTTC.

V gene TRBV20-1 combines with J gene TRBJ2-3; D possibly matches TRBD1 or TRBD2 (5 bases each). The CDR3 spans 14 residues. In germline, CDR1 is DFQATT, CDR2 SNEGSKA (reference sequence). V lost 6 bases and J lost 1, with 14 bases in between. CDR3 sequence reads: CSADGAGRTDTQYF. The CDR3 nucleotides are TGCAGTGCCGACGGGGCAGGTCGCACAGATACGCAGTATTTT.

The chain joins TRBV29-1 to TRBJ2-5; perhaps TRBD1 as D (6 bases). The last part of the DNA fits TRBJ2-1 better; the J call may be wrong. Germline lookup yields CDR1 SQVTM and CDR2 ANQGSEA. The length of the CDR3 is 12 residues. CDR3 in DNA: TGCAGCCCGCGGACAGCTAACAATGAGCAGTTCTTC. It codes for CSPRTANNEQFF.

On this clonotype itself: At one end, the junction sequence differs from germline, possibly due to a read error. This chain uses TRBV7-9 with TRBJ1-3; unclear D gene. The CDR3 consists of 16 residues. Germline V lookup: CDR1 SEHNR, CDR2 FQNEAQ (reference sequence). The CDR3 nucleotides are TGTGCCAGCTACCGACCGGAGGTGGGCTCTGGAAGCACCATATATTTT. It yields the protein CASYRPEVGSGSTIYF.

V gene TRBV7-2 combines with J gene TRBJ1-2; D unresolved. The ends were cut back, 7 bases at V and 3 bases at J, with 18 bases in the middle. There are 15 residues in the CDR3. Germline V gene sequence: CDR1 SGHTA, CDR2 FQGNSA. CDR3 amino acids: CASTPDPQTYYGYTF. The DNA of the CDR3 is TGTGCCAGCACCCCGGATCCACAGACCTACTATGGCTACACCTTC.

This chain uses TRBV11-3 with TRBJ1-2; D is undetermined. This CDR3 comprises 13 residues. With 5 bases removed from V and 6 bases from J, the gap between germline ends came to 13 bases. The germline CDR1 and CDR2 sequences are SGHNT and YENEEA. Here the CDR3 DNA reads TGTGCCAGCAGCCCCCGGGTAGGAGATGGCTACACCTTC. It encodes CASSPRVGDGYTF.

A single count supports this clonotype. The rearrangement uses TRBV7-9 and TRBJ1-1; no clear D. From germline, CDR1 is SEHNR and CDR2 FQNEAQ (reference sequence). The CDR3 is made up of 17 amino acids. Trimming removed 2 bases at V and 6 bases at J, with 22 bases between. The CDR3 is CASSLQGDIWAVAEAFF. The CDR3 nucleotides read TGTGCCAGCAGCTTACAAGGCGACATATGGGCGGTGGCTGAAGCTTTCTTT.

This clonotype was seen only a few times. A clone one base away is much larger, so this may be a read error. The chain couples TRBV7-9 to TRBJ2-7; D perhaps matches TRBD2 (6 bases). CDR1 is SEHNR and CDR2 is FQNEAQ in the germline V gene (reference sequence). V shed 1 base and J shed 6 bases, with 7 bases lying between them. The CDR3 sequence is 12 residues long. The CDR3 region is CASSLGRGEQYF. Written as DNA, the CDR3 is TGTGCCAGCAGCTTAGGGAGGGGCGAGCAGTACTTC. The complete variable domain, with remaining parts taken from reference TRBV7-9 and TRBJ2-7, reads DTGVSQNPRHKITKRGQNVTFRCDPISEHNRLYWYRQTLGQGPEFLTYFQNEAQLEKSRLLSDRFSAERPKGSFSTLEIQRTEQGDSAMYLCASSLGRGEQYFGPGTRLTVT.

This clonotype was seen a few times. This chain links TRBV11-1 with TRBJ2-3, with D maybe TRBD1 (5 bases). The CDR3 consists of 14 residues. Germline V gene sequence: CDR1 SGHAT, CDR2 FQDESV (reference sequence). The germline V and J ends were trimmed by 4 bases and 1 base, with 9 bases remaining between them. CDR3 in amino acids: CASSSPTGTDTQYF. The CDR3 DNA follows: TGTGCCAGCAGCTCCCCGACAGGCACAGATACGCAGTATTTT.

V and J are TRBV3-1 and TRBJ2-5; 8 bases match TRBD1. The junction had 9 bases not matched to a gene; V was cut back by 6 bases and J by 3 bases. The CDR3 spans 15 residues. The germline V gene encodes CDR1 LGHDT and CDR2 YNNKEL (reference sequence). The CDR3 coding sequence is TGTGCCAGCAGACTTCCGGCAGGGGGCGAAGAGACCCAGTACTTC. Translated, it gives CASRLPAGGEETQYF.

This chain links TRBV28 with TRBJ1-1, with D possibly TRBD1 on 6 matching bases. Trimming removed 2 bases at V and 6 bases at J, with 13 bases between. Germline values: CDR1 MDHEN, CDR2 SYDVKM. The CDR3 runs to 14 residues. Here the CDR3 reads CASSLGQGIPEAFF. Here the CDR3 DNA reads TGTGCCAGCAGTTTAGGGCAGGGGATTCCTGAAGCTTTCTTT.

Many counts were recorded for this clonotype. CDR3 DNA sequence: TGCAGTGCGAGACCTAGCGGGATGTACCAAGAGACCCAGTACTTC. Protein: CSARPSGMYQETQYF. The J gene is TRBJ2-5, the V gene TRBV20-1, with 9 bases fitting TRBD2. Trimming cost V 6 bases and J 0 bases; bases outside gene matches: 8. Germline V gene sequence: CDR1 DFQATT, CDR2 SNEGSKA (reference sequence). The CDR3 is made up of 15 amino acids.

The chain carries TRBV29-1 and TRBJ1-4; D is possibly TRBD1 (5 bases). V lost 4 bases to trimming and J lost 3 bases, with 9 bases between them. Germline values: CDR1 SQVTM, CDR2 ANQGSEA. CDR3 length: 13 residues. The CDR3 sequence is CSVAGSANEKLFF. The CDR3 nucleotides are TGCAGCGTTGCAGGGTCGGCTAATGAAAAACTGTTTTTT.

This clonotype has only a few counts. The J gene is TRBJ2-2, the V gene TRBV24-1; TRBD2 is a possible D gene (5 bases). Germline V gives CDR1 KGHDR, CDR2 SFDVKD. This CDR3 contains 14 residues. Trimming took 7 bases from V and 3 from J, leaving 11 bases between them. The chain's CDR3 is CATRGGADTGELFF. Here the CDR3 DNA reads TGTGCCACCAGGGGCGGAGCGGACACCGGGGAGCTGTTTTTT.

This clonotype came up a few times. The chain employs TRBV6-6 and TRBJ1-2; no clear D gene. Per germline, CDR1 MNHNY and CDR2 SVGAGI (reference sequence). V dropped 2 bases and J dropped 2 bases, with 9 bases sitting between them. CDR3 length: 14 amino acids. CDR3 region: CASSYLVANYGYTF. As DNA, the CDR3 is TGTGCCAGCAGTTACCTTGTGGCCAACTATGGCTACACCTTC.

The chain has TRBV29-1 and TRBJ2-1, with D unclear. V gave up 7 bases and J gave up 5 bases, with 18 bases separating them. Germline-derived CDR1 and CDR2 are SQVTM and ANQGSEA. The CDR3 is 14 residues long. CDR3 protein: CSAVPRHADNEQFF. The CDR3 DNA reads as TGCAGCGCCGTACCCAGACACGCCGACAATGAGCAGTTCTTC.

This clonotype was seen at least ten times. This chain connects TRBV21-1 to TRBJ2-7. TRBV21-1 is an annotated pseudogene. This CDR3 comprises 10 residues. The CDR3: CASCSYEQYV. The CDR3 bases are TGTGCCAGCTGCTCCTACGAGCAGTACGTC.

The rearrangement uses TRBV5-1 and TRBJ2-1; D perhaps matches TRBD1 (6 bases). The germline gives CDR1 SGHRS, CDR2 YFSETQ. The CDR3 is 18 amino acids. V was pared by 4 bases and J by 2 bases, with 22 bases between. CDR3 DNA sequence: TGCGCCAGCAGCCCGGACAGTTTGGTGGGAGCTCCCTACAATGAGCAGTTCTTC. It is translated as CASSPDSLVGAPYNEQFF.

The CDR3 is CASTRAGVGEQFF. In DNA form, the CDR3 reads TGTGCCAGCACGAGAGCGGGAGTTGGTGAGCAGTTCTTC. The chain is built from TRBV7-2 and TRBJ2-5; 8 bases line up with TRBD2. The J call is uncertain, as TRBJ2-1 better fits the DNA end. Germline V lookup: CDR1 SGHTA, CDR2 FQGNSA. The CDR3 sequence is 13 residues long.

This clonotype was recorded a few times. This chain uses TRBV7-2 with TRBJ2-2; maybe TRBD2 (5 bases). Germline V gives CDR1 SGHTA, CDR2 FQGNSA. The V end was cut by 4 bases, the J end by 4 bases, with 22 bases between. The CDR3 runs 18 residues. CDR3 sequence reads: CASSWSGVAPGVTGELFF. For the CDR3, the DNA is TGTGCCAGCAGCTGGTCCGGGGTAGCGCCCGGGGTCACCGGGGAGCTGTTTTTT. The variable domain in full, completed from reference TRBV7-2 and TRBJ2-2, reads GAGVSQSPSNKVTEKGKDVELRCDPISGHTALYWYRQSLGQGLEFLIYFQGNSAPDKSGLPSDRFSAERTGGSVSTLTIQRTQQEDSAVYLCASSWSGVAPGVTGELFFGEGSRLTVL.

This clonotype was seen repeatedly, ten times or more. The CDR3 reads CASSFARSYEQYF. In DNA form, the CDR3 reads TGTGCCAGCAGTTTTGCCCGTTCCTACGAGCAGTACTTC. This chain joins TRBV12-3 or TRBV12-4 and TRBJ2-7; the D is unclear. V lost 3 bases and J 1 base, leaving 7 bases between the germline ends. The CDR3 has 13 residues.

V gene TRBV12-3 or TRBV12-4 combines with J gene TRBJ2-2; 9 nucleotides agree with TRBD1. The CDR3 sequence is 16 residues long. V shed 3 bases and J 0 bases; nucleotides not matched to a gene: 2. CDR3 residues: CASSLWDRANTGELFF. CDR3 in DNA: TGTGCCAGCAGTTTGTGGGACAGGGCGAACACCGGGGAGCTGTTTTTT.

This clonotype was found a few times. The CDR3: CASSSRRGNRGFREETQYF. DNA of the CDR3: TGTGCCAGCAGCTCCCGGAGAGGAAACAGGGGATTCAGAGAGGAGACCCAGTACTTC. The chain joins TRBV7-2 to TRBJ2-5, with 7 nucleotides matching TRBD1. There are 19 residues in the CDR3. V was pared by 4 bases and J by 5 bases, with 22 bases of the junction left unmatched. Germline CDR1 and CDR2: SGHTA and FQGNSA.

This clonotype was counted a few times. The chain joins TRBV7-6 to TRBJ2-5, with 7 nucleotides matching TRBD2. Germline V gives CDR1 SGHVS, CDR2 FNYEAQ. The junction had 3 bases not matched to a gene; V was cut back by 3 bases and J by 5 bases. This CDR3 region has 13 residues. In DNA, the CDR3 is TGTGCCAGCAGCTTCGCACTAGCGGAGACCCAGTACTTC. It is translated as CASSFALAETQYF.

This clonotype was counted only a few times. The chain employs TRBV20-1 and TRBJ2-7; D unresolved. CDR1 is DFQATT and CDR2 is SNEGSKA in the germline V gene (reference sequence). The CDR3 has 14 residues. V gave up 4 bases and J gave up 2 bases, with 15 bases separating them. The CDR3 coding sequence is TGCAGTGCTAACGGGCCCGGAAGGACCTACGAGCAGTACTTC. Residues: CSANGPGRTYEQYF.

Only a few counts were recorded for this clonotype. The V call is TRBV7-9, the J call TRBJ2-7; maybe TRBD1 (6 bases). This CDR3 comprises 14 residues. V shed 5 bases and J shed 1 base, with 12 bases lying between them. The germline gives CDR1 SEHNR, CDR2 FQNEAQ (reference sequence). The CDR3 sequence: CASSPMDSSYEQYF. DNA for the CDR3: TGTGCCAGCAGCCCCATGGACAGTTCCTACGAGCAGTACTTC.

The chain links TRBV20-1 to TRBJ2-3, with 12 bases that match TRBD2. CDR1 is DFQATT and CDR2 is SNEGSKA in the germline V gene (reference sequence). This CDR3 is built from 14 residues. CDR3 in amino acids: CRVLAGGRGDTQYF. DNA of the CDR3: TGCAGGGTACTAGCGGGAGGTCGGGGAGATACGCAGTATTTT.

This clonotype was observed a few times. The V call is TRBV6-6, the J call TRBJ2-7; D ambiguous. The CDR3 totals 13 residues. Trimming took off 7 bases at V and 1 base at J, with 11 bases between the two ends. Germline V gene lookup returns CDR1 MNHNY and CDR2 SVGAGI (reference sequence). The CDR3 region has the DNA TGTGCCAGCAACGCGGACCGATCCTACGAGCAGTACTTC. Protein sequence: CASNADRSYEQYF.

The chain employs TRBV3-1 and TRBJ2-7, with D hard to call. This CDR3 contains 11 residues. Germline assignment: CDR1 LGHDT and CDR2 YNNKEL (reference sequence). Deletions cut 5 bases from V and 5 bases from J, with 7 bases between. CDR3 DNA: TGTGCCAGCAGCGGGAACCACGAGCAGTACTTC. It is translated as CASSGNHEQYF.

This rearrangement joins TRBV11-3 to TRBJ2-1, with a weak D call TRBD2 (5 bases). This CDR3 is 14 amino acids long. Germline V gives CDR1 SGHNT, CDR2 YENEEA. V lost 5 bases to trimming and J lost 2 bases, with 10 bases between them. CDR3 nucleotides: TGTGCCAGCAGCGTAATCGGGGCCTACAATGAGCAGTTCTTC. Amino acids: CASSVIGAYNEQFF.

This sequence joins TRBV6-1 and TRBJ2-7; D is unclear. CDR1 and CDR2 (germline): MNHNS, SASEGT. CDR3 length: 13 residues. The V gene lost 0 bases and the J gene lost 3 bases, with 6 bases spanning the gap. CDR3 DNA sequence: TGTGCCAGCAGTGAAGCAGCCGGCTACGAGCAGTACTTC. Protein product: CASSEAAGYEQYF.

A remark on this clonotype: Its ends do not fully match the called genes, so a read error is possible. The rearrangement links TRBV4-1 to TRBJ2-1; 9 bases agree with TRBD2. The CDR3 length is 16 residues. The germline gives CDR1 MGHRA, CDR2 YSYEKL. CDR3 nucleotide sequence: TGCGCCAGCGGCCAAGTCTGGCGGGGGGGTAACAATGAGCAGTTCTTC. Its translation: CASGQVWRGGNNEQFF.